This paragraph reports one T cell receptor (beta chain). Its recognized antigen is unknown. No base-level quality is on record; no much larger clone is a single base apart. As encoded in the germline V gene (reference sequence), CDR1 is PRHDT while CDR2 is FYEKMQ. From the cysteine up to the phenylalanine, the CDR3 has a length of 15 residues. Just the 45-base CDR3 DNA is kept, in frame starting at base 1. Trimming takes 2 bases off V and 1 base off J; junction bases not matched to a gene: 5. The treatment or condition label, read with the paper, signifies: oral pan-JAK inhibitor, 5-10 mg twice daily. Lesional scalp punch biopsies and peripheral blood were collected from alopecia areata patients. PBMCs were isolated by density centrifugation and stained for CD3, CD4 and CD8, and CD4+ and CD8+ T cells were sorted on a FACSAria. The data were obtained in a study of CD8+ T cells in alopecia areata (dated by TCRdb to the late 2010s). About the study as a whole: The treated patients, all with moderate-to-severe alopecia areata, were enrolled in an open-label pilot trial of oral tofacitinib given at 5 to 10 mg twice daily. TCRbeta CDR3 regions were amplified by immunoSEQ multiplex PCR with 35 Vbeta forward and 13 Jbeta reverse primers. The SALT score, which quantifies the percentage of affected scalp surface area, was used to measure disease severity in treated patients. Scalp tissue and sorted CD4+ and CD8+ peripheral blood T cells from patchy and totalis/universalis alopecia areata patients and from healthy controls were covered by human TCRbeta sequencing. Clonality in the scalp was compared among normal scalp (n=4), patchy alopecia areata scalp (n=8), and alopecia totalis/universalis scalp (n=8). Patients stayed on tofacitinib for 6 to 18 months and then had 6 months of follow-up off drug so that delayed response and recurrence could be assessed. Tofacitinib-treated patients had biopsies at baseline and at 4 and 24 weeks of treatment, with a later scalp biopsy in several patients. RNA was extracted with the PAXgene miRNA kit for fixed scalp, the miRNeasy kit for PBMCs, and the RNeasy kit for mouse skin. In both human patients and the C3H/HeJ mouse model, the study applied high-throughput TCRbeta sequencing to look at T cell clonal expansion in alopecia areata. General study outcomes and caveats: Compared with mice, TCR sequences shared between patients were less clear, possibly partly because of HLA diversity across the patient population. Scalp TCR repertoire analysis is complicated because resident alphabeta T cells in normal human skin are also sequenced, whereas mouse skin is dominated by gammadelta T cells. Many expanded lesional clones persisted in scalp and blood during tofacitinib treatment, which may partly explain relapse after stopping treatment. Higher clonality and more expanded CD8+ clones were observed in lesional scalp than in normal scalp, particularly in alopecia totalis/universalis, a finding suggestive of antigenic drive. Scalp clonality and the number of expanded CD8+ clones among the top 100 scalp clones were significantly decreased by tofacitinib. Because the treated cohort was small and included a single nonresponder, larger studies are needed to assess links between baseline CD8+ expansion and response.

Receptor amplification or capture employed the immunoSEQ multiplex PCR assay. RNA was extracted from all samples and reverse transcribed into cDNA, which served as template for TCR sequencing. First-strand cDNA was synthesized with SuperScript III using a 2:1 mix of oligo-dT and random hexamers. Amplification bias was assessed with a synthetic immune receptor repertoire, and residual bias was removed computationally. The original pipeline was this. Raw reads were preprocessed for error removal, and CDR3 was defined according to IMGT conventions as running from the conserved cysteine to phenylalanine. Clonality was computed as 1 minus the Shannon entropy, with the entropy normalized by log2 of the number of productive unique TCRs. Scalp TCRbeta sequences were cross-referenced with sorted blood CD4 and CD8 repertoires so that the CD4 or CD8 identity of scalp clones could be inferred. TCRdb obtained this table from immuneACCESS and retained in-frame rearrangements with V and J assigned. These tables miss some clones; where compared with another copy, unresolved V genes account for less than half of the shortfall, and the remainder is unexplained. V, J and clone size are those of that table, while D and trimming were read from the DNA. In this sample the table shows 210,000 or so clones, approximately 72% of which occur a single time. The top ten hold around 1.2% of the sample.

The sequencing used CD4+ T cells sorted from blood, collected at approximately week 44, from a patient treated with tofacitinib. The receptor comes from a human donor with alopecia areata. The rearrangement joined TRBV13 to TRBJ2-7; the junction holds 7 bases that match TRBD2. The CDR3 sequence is CASSLRGGGSYEQYF. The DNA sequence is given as TGTGCCAGCAGCTTAAGGGGCGGGGGATCCTACGAGCAGTACTTC.